The rows below give T cell receptor beta chains drawn from one sample of a study of radiotherapy plus CTLA-4 blockade in lung cancer. Some clones are missing from TCRdb's copy, which holds only in-frame ones; the method was immunoSEQ multiplex PCR. The data hold tens of thousands of clones, with roughly two thirds observed a single time. Source: peripheral blood, taken from a patient treated with radiotherapy plus ipilimumab. These receptors originate from a human donor with non-small cell lung cancer who had stable disease on radiotherapy plus ipilimumab. Both conserved end residues are part of each CDR3. The D gene is left open where the match is weak. Not every row has a clone size; where given, it reads once, few, many or a size class.

d_call,clone_size,cdr3_length,j_call,v_call,cdr3_aa,cdr3_nt
NA,NA,14,TRBJ1-2,TRBV11-2,CASSSGEDNYGYTF,TGTGCCAGCAGCTCGGGGGAGGACAACTATGGCTACACCTTC
TRBD1,NA,17,TRBJ1-4,TRBV19,CASRGTGWTATNEKLFF,TGTGCCAGTAGGGGGACAGGGTGGACCGCAACTAATGAAAAACTGTTTTTT
TRBD1,NA,16,TRBJ1-3,TRBV11-3,CASSLAPGGTGNTIYF,TGTGCCAGCAGCTTAGCTCCAGGGGGAACTGGAAACACCATATATTTT
TRBD1,NA,14,TRBJ1-2,TRBV5-1,CASSGGTGDYGYTF,TGCGCCAGCAGCGGTGGGACAGGGGACTATGGCTACACCTTC
TRBD1,NA,15,TRBJ2-7,TRBV5-1,CASRRDRGHVYEQYF,TGCGCCAGCAGACGGGACAGGGGGCACGTCTACGAGCAGTACTTC
TRBD1,NA,13,TRBJ1-2,TRBV7-8,CASSQNRGQVYTF,TGTGCCAGCAGCCAAAACAGGGGGCAGGTCTACACCTTC
NA,NA,18,TRBJ2-7,TRBV5-1,CASSLFMGGGQVTYEQYF,TGCGCCAGCAGCTTGTTTATGGGAGGGGGTCAGGTTACCTACGAGCAGTACTTC
NA,NA,18,TRBJ2-7,TRBV9,CASSVGPGSGERRGEQYF,TGTGCCAGCAGCGTAGGTCCCGGCTCTGGGGAAAGGAGGGGCGAGCAGTACTTC
NA,once,16,TRBJ1-6,TRBV5-1,CASSLAGSQGGSPLHF,TGCGCCAGCAGCTTGGCCGGTAGCCAAGGAGGTTCACCCCTCCACTTT
NA,NA,16,TRBJ1-6,TRBV6-1,CASSEEGWLPNSPLHF,TGTGCCAGCAGTGAGGAGGGTTGGCTACCTAATTCACCCCTCCACTTT
NA,NA,12,TRBJ1-2,TRBV6-6,CASRPDSYGYTF,TGTGCCAGCAGGCCGGACAGCTATGGCTACACCTTC
NA,NA,15,TRBJ2-5,TRBV2,CASSPDGLVGETQYF,TGTGCCAGCAGTCCTGATGGACTGGTGGGGGAGACCCAGTACTTC
NA,NA,16,TRBJ1-4,TRBV9,CASSVEGGATGEKLFF,TGTGCCAGCAGCGTAGAGGGGGGGGCCACGGGTGAAAAACTGTTTTTT
TRBD1,NA,14,TRBJ1-3,TRBV11-2,CASSSGGTGNTIYF,TGTGCCAGCAGCTCAGGGGGCACTGGAAACACCATATATTTT
TRBD1,NA,14,TRBJ2-5,TRBV11-1,CASSSRTGPETQYF,TGTGCCAGCAGCTCCCGGACAGGGCCAGAGACCCAGTACTTC
NA,NA,11,TRBJ1-1,TRBV7-8,CASSVGTEAFF,TGTGCCAGCAGCGTCGGGACTGAAGCTTTCTTT
NA,few,14,TRBJ1-5,TRBV18,CASSRGNRDEPQHF,TGTGCCAGCTCACGGGGTAACAGGGACGAGCCCCAGCATTTT
NA,NA,14,TRBJ1-2,TRBV5-4,CASSLDSSRYGYTF,TGTGCCAGCAGCTTGGACAGCAGCCGCTATGGCTACACCTTC
TRBD2,NA,16,TRBJ2-5,TRBV9,CASSATSGGLQETQYF,TGTGCCAGCAGCGCGACTAGCGGGGGGCTCCAAGAGACCCAGTACTTC